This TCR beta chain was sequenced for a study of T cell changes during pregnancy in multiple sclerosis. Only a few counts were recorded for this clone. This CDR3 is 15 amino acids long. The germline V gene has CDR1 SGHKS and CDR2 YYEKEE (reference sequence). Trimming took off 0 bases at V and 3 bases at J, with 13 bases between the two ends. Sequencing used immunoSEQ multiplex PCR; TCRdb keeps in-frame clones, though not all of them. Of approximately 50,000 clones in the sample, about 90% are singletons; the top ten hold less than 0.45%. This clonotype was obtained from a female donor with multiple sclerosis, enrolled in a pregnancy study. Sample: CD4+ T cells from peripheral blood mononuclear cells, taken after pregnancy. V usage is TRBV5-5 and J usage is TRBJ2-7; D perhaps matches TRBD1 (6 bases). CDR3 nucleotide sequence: TGTGCCAGCAGCTTGGCGTCAGGGGCGCGCTACGAGCAGTACTTC. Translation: CASSLASGARYEQYF.